This record looks at one TCR beta chain sequence and its context. Indicated time point: patch test 3, about 24 weeks after DPC sensitization. Treatment in this sample: therapeutic diphenylcyclopropenone sensitization with weekly scalp DPC. The data stem from a study of human T cells and chemical hapten exposure. CDR3 length equals 13 residues. V lost 4 bases and J 6 bases, leaving 12 bases between the germline ends. Germline V CDR1 and CDR2: SQVTM, ANQGSEA. Original analysis: Around 91,000 TCRs per sample was the median, with a range of roughly 23,224 to 750,000. One entry per CDR3 protein results from TCRdb running MiXCR on the RACE reads. The V and J calls come from TCRdb's annotation, not from the publication. The sample comprises 150,000 to 200,000 distinct CDR3 sequences, about 27% of which are singletons, and around 1.9% rests with the top ten.

The clonotype originates from a woman aged 18-29 years with alopecia areata. Some clones in this sample may be carry-over from other donors' samples. Sequencing used whole blood, obtained in connection with sensitization to the hapten diphenylcyclopropenone (DPC). The chain uses TRBV29-1 and TRBJ2-2; unclear D gene. The CDR3 DNA reads TGCAGCGTTGCTGGATCCTTCGCCGGGGAGCTGTTTTTT. This gives the protein CSVAGSFAGELFF.